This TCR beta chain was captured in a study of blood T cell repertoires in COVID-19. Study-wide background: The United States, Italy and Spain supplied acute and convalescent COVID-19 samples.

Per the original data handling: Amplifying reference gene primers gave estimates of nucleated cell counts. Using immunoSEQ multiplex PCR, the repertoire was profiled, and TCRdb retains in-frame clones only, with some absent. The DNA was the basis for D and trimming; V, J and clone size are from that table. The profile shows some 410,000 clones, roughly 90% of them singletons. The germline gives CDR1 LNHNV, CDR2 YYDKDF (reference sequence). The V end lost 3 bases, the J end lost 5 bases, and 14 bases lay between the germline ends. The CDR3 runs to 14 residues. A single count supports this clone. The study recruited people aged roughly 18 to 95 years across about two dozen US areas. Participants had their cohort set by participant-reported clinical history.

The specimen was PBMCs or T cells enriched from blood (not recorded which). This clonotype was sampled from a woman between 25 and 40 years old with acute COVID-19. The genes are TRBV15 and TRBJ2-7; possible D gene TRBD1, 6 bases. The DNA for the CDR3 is TGTGCCACCAGCAGGGGGACACATGCGGACGAGCAGTACTTC. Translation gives CATSRGTHADEQYF.